The present entry profiles one TCR beta chain with its context. The table came from immunoSEQ multiplex PCR; TCRdb's copy has only in-frame clones and leaves some out. The sample yields roughly 140,000 clones, about 93% seen once. The sample is drawn from a study of control samples from healthy donors and cancer patients. Trimming cost V 0 bases and J 11 bases, with 19 bases left between them. Germline values: CDR1 SGHDN, CDR2 FVKESK. The CDR3 is 15 residues long. The specimen was blood. The V gene is TRBV14, the J gene TRBJ1-1; the D gene is possibly TRBD1 (5 bases). The clonotype comes from a man aged 50 to 59 in good health. For the CDR3, the DNA is TGTGCCAGCAGCCAAGATTTGGACATGGTACGGGGGGCTTTCTTT. Translating it yields CASSQDLDMVRGAFF.